A selection of T cell receptor beta chains follows, all from one sample in a study of T cell responses to AZD1222 COVID-19 vaccine. Sequencing was performed with immunoSEQ multiplex PCR; in TCRdb, only in-frame clones are kept and a portion is missing. The sample records about 100,000 clones, just under 90% being singletons. The sequencing here drew on peripheral blood, taken on day 0 of AZD1222 vaccination. Receptor source: an adult in good health. Both conserved end residues are part of each CDR3. The D gene is left open where the match is weak. Expanded clones get a size class; other rows say once, few or many, or leave the size out.

TRBJ1-3 | TRBV5-6 | - | - | CASSQGPSGNTIYF | TGTGCCAGCAGCCAGGGTCCCTCTGGAAACACCATATATTTT
TRBJ1-5 | TRBV6-5 | - | TRBD1 | CASSSNRGRANQPQHF | TGTGCCAGCAGTTCCAACAGGGGGCGGGCTAATCAGCCCCAGCATTTT
TRBJ1-2 | TRBV14 | few | - | CASSQDRGLSGGYTF | TGTGCCAGCAGCCAAGATCGGGGTCTCAGCGGCGGCTACACCTTC
TRBJ1-1 | TRBV19 | - | - | CASSIELGYTEAFF | TGTGCCAGTAGTATAGAGTTGGGCTACACTGAAGCTTTCTTT
TRBJ2-3 | TRBV3-1/TRBV3-2 | - | - | CASSLRATHTDTQYF | TGTGCCAGCAGCCTCCGGGCCACGCACACAGATACGCAGTATTTT
TRBJ1-2 | TRBV9 | - | TRBD1 | CASSVETGGYYGYTF | TGTGCCAGCAGCGTAGAAACAGGGGGATACTATGGCTACACCTTC
TRBJ1-1 | TRBV6-1 | - | - | CANREGTEAFF | TGTGCCAACAGGGAAGGCACTGAAGCTTTCTTT
TRBJ1-2 | TRBV9 | - | TRBD1 | CASSVDQGGNYGYTF | TGTGCCAGCAGCGTAGACCAGGGGGGTAACTATGGCTACACCTTC
TRBJ1-3 | TRBV5-6 | - | - | CASSLVGDGNTIYF | TGTGCCAGCAGCTTGGTAGGGGACGGAAACACCATATATTTT
TRBJ2-1 | TRBV6-5 | once | TRBD1 | CAGSRDRGSYNEQFF | TGTGCCGGCAGCCGGGACAGGGGATCCTACAATGAGCAGTTCTTC
TRBJ1-3 | TRBV4-1 | - | TRBD1 | CASSQEDRAGNTIYF | TGCGCCAGCAGCCAAGAGGACAGGGCTGGAAACACCATATATTTT
TRBJ2-3 | TRBV7-9 | - | TRBD2 | CASSLIEREGLGTQYF | TGTGCCAGCAGCTTGATTGAGCGGGAGGGCCTAGGTACGCAGTATTTT
TRBJ1-1 | TRBV18 | - | - | CASSPVQADNTEAFF | TGTGCCAGCTCACCAGTTCAGGCAGACAACACTGAAGCTTTCTTT
TRBJ1-2 | TRBV2 | - | - | CASSETPLRQEPNYGYTF | TGTGCCAGCAGTGAAACCCCGCTCAGACAGGAGCCTAACTATGGCTACACCTTC
TRBJ1-4 | TRBV15 | - | - | CATSRRGQATNEKLFF | TGTGCCACCAGCAGGCGGGGGCAGGCAACTAATGAAAAACTGTTTTTT
TRBJ1-1 | TRBV7-2 | once | - | CASSKGWDEAFF | TGTGCCAGCAGCAAAGGGTGGGACGAAGCTTTCTTT
TRBJ2-2 | TRBV5-1 | once | TRBD1 | CASSTDRVNTGELFF | TGCGCCAGCAGCACCGACAGGGTGAACACCGGGGAGCTGTTTTTT
TRBJ1-3 | TRBV9 | - | - | CASSVKGSGNTIYF | TGTGCCAGCAGCGTAAAGGGATCGGGAAACACCATATATTTT
TRBJ1-6 | TRBV21-1 | - | - | CASSKGGGARNSPLHF | TGTGCCAGCAGCAAAGGAGGGGGGGCTCGAAATTCACCCCTCCACTTT
TRBJ2-7 | TRBV13 | many | TRBD2 | CASSSRGASGGTAYEQYF | TGTGCCAGCAGCTCCCGGGGGGCTAGCGGGGGTACCGCCTACGAGCAGTACTTC
TRBJ2-1 | TRBV28 | - | TRBD2 | CASTGSGVPSTNNEQFF | TGTGCCAGCACCGGTAGCGGGGTACCTAGCACCAACAATGAGCAGTTCTTC
TRBJ1-2 | TRBV2 | once | - | CASSEDREGRPGYTF | TGTGCCAGCAGTGAGGACCGAGAAGGGCGGCCTGGCTACACCTTC
TRBJ1-2 | TRBV27 | few | - | CASSSDSYSGYTF | TGTGCCAGCAGTTCGGACAGCTACTCTGGCTACACCTTC
TRBJ2-3 | TRBV11-3 | - | TRBD2 | CASSYLLAGSTDTQYF | TGTGCCAGCAGCTACCTACTAGCGGGTAGCACAGATACGCAGTATTTT
TRBJ2-7 | TRBV11-3 | - | - | CASSPGALGRYEQYF | TGTGCCAGCAGCCCCGGGGCCCTGGGACGCTACGAGCAGTACTTC
TRBJ2-3 | TRBV7-2 | - | - | CASSATFGGSNTDTQYF | TGTGCCAGCAGCGCAACCTTCGGGGGCTCAAACACAGATACGCAGTATTTT
TRBJ2-2 | TRBV5-4 | - | TRBD2 | CASGPPYSGSGGTGELFF | TGTGCCAGCGGACCCCCCTATAGCGGGAGCGGTGGCACCGGGGAGCTGTTTTTT
TRBJ1-1 | TRBV7-8 | - | - | CASSQSAEAFF | TGTGCCAGCAGCCAATCCGCTGAAGCTTTCTTT
TRBJ2-4 | TRBV7-2 | - | - | CASSLAPGQRKNIQYF | TGTGCCAGCAGCTTAGCTCCGGGGCAGAGAAAAAACATTCAGTACTTC
TRBJ1-1 | TRBV25-1 | - | - | CASSGLVEAFF | TGTGCCAGCAGTGGCCTGGTTGAAGCTTTCTTT
TRBJ1-2 | TRBV5-5 | - | - | CASSLNPGRYTF | TGTGCCAGCAGCTTGAATCCAGGGAGATACACCTTC
TRBJ2-5 | TRBV3-1/TRBV3-2 | - | - | CASSQGLGDQETQYF | TGTGCCAGCAGCCAAGGCCTGGGAGACCAAGAGACCCAGTACTTC
TRBJ1-2 | TRBV7-9 | - | - | CASSFVTGAFYGYTF | TGTGCCAGCAGCTTCGTCACGGGGGCCTTCTATGGCTACACCTTC
TRBJ1-5 | TRBV4-1 | once | - | CASSQNAGQVNQPQHF | TGCGCCAGCAGCCAAAACGCCGGACAAGTCAATCAGCCCCAGCATTTT
TRBJ2-7 | TRBV19 | - | TRBD2 | CASSIGGTSGAYEQYF | TGTGCCAGTAGTATAGGGGGGACTAGCGGTGCCTACGAGCAGTACTTC
TRBJ2-7 | TRBV20-1 | - | - | CSASPIYEQYF | TGCAGTGCTAGCCCAATCTACGAGCAGTACTTC
TRBJ1-1 | TRBV6-2/TRBV6-3 | - | - | CASSFGGFRTEAFF | TGTGCCAGCAGTTTCGGGGGGTTCAGGACTGAAGCTTTCTTT
TRBJ1-4 | TRBV19 | - | - | CASSMFATNEKLFF | TGTGCCAGTAGTATGTTTGCAACTAATGAAAAACTGTTTTTT
TRBJ1-2 | TRBV9 | - | - | CASSVGSPNYGYTF | TGTGCCAGCAGCGTAGGAAGTCCTAACTATGGCTACACCTTC
TRBJ2-5 | TRBV14 | - | TRBD1 | CASSLWTGGRETQYF | TGTGCCAGCAGCCTCTGGACAGGGGGAAGAGAGACCCAGTACTTC
TRBJ1-1 | TRBV6-5 | once | - | CASRPRYVENTEAFF | TGTGCCAGCAGGCCCCGTTATGTGGAGAACACTGAAGCTTTCTTT
TRBJ2-2 | TRBV7-6 | - | TRBD1 | CASSIRQGARTGELFF | TGTGCCAGCAGCATTAGACAGGGGGCAAGGACCGGGGAGCTGTTTTTT